A single sample gave rise to the 27 T cell receptor beta chains below, sequenced in a study of regulatory T cells in long-lasting Graves disease. Time point described: persistent/refractory GD, antithyroid drugs over 5 years with positive TRAb. With RNA extracted from PBMCs as input, the TCR library was made. In building TCR beta libraries, iRepertoire HTBI primers were used together with Arm-PCR of CDR3 regions. TCRdb passed the multiplex PCR reads through MiXCR, listing each CDR3 protein once. Among roughly 500,000 distinct CDR3 sequences, roughly 20% were seen once, and the ten largest hold approximately 8%. Sample: peripheral blood mononuclear cells (PBMCs), taken when the disease was refractory, from a patient treated with antithyroid drugs. These receptors all stem from a female donor with Graves disease.

The rearrangement joins TRBV5-1 to TRBJ2-7; tentative D call: TRBD2 (6 bases). The CDR3 is 16 residues long. Germline lookup yields CDR1 SGHRS and CDR2 YFSETQ. Trimming took off 0 bases at V and 1 base at J, with 14 bases between the two ends. CDR3 DNA: TGCGCCAGCAGCTTGGTTGGCGGAGGGCCGTCCTACGAGCAGTACTTC. This gives the protein CASSLVGGGPSYEQYF.

This clonotype came up a few times. The chain combines TRBV12-3 or TRBV12-4 with TRBJ1-5; D is possibly TRBD1 (6 bases). V gave up 5 bases and J gave up 0 bases, with 17 bases separating them. The CDR3 length is 17 residues. The CDR3 nucleotides are TGTGCCAGCAGTCCGCGACAGGCGGGGTATAGCAATCAGCCCCAGCATTTT. It encodes CASSPRQAGYSNQPQHF.

The chain employs TRBV7-9 and TRBJ2-7; maybe TRBD2 (6 bases). Germline CDR1 reads SEHNR; CDR2 reads FQNEAQ (reference sequence). The CDR3 runs to 13 residues. Trimming removed 1 base at V and 4 bases at J, with 8 bases between. The CDR3 loop is CASSLGGKYEQYF. The CDR3 DNA follows: TGTGCCAGCAGCTTAGGCGGGAAGTACGAGCAGTACTTC.

CDR3 residues: CSVLYSANTEAFF. The CDR3 nucleotides are TGCAGCGTGCTATACAGTGCGAACACTGAAGCTTTCTTT. J is TRBJ1-1 and V is TRBV29-1; D not resolved. The V end was cut by 6 bases, the J end by 1 base, with 12 bases between. The CDR3 has 13 amino acids. CDR1 is SQVTM, CDR2 ANQGSEA, per germline.

This clonotype was observed many times. The chain joins TRBV2 to TRBJ2-5; tentatively, D is TRBD1 or TRBD2 (6 bases each). The germline V gene encodes CDR1 SNHLY and CDR2 FYNNEI. This CDR3 has 15 amino acids. Deletions cut 2 bases from V and 2 bases from J, with 12 bases between. In DNA form, the CDR3 reads TGTGCCAGCAGTGAAATGAGGGGGGAGCAAGAGACCCAGTACTTC. It specifies CASSEMRGEQETQYF.

This clonotype was seen at least ten times. The chain links TRBV7-2 to TRBJ2-7; D might be TRBD1 (6 bases). The CDR3 is 13 amino acids. V was clipped by 6 bases and J by 3 bases, with 12 bases between them. Germline CDR1 is SGHTA and CDR2 is FQGNSA. Here the CDR3 reads CASSLVRGYEQYF. The CDR3 bases are TGTGCCAGCAGTTTGGTCAGGGGCTACGAGCAGTACTTC.

The V call is TRBV12-3 or TRBV12-4, the J call TRBJ1-5; D is unclear. The length of the CDR3 is 13 residues. With 3 bases removed from V and 5 bases from J, the gap between germline ends came to 8 bases. Here the CDR3 DNA reads TGTGCCAGCAGTTTTCTCCCGTATCAGCCCCAGCATTTT. Protein sequence: CASSFLPYQPQHF.

CDR3 nucleotides: TGTGCCAGCTCAGCCTCCCTTGAGGAGGGCTACACCTTC. Its protein product is CASSASLEEGYTF. The chain couples TRBV18 to TRBJ1-2; unclear D gene. Germline V gene sequence: CDR1 KGHSH, CDR2 LQKENI. Trimming cost V 5 bases and J 8 bases, with 15 bases left between them. The CDR3 is 13 amino acids.

CDR3 residues: CASSTDRGRISNQPQHF. DNA of the CDR3: TGTGCCAGTAGTACGGACAGGGGGCGTATCAGCAATCAGCCCCAGCATTTT. The V gene is TRBV19, the J gene TRBJ1-5; 11 nucleotides agree with TRBD1. The CDR3 length is 17 residues. V lost 4 bases, J lost 1 base, and 6 bases stayed unmatched. CDR1 and CDR2 (germline): LNHDA, SQIVND (reference sequence).

The chain couples TRBV19 to TRBJ1-2; TRBD1 matches 9 bases. The CDR3 is 14 residues long. Germline-derived CDR1 and CDR2 are LNHDA and SQIVND (reference sequence). The ends lost 2 bases at V and 2 bases at J; junction bases unmatched: 0. CDR3 sequence: CASSITGGNYGYTF. CDR3 nucleotide sequence: TGTGCCAGTAGTATAACAGGGGGCAACTATGGCTACACCTTC.

This clonotype was detected ten times or more. The gene calls are TRBV28 and TRBJ1-2, with D maybe TRBD1 (5 bases). Between the trimmed V and J ends, which lost 2 bases and 3 bases, there was a span of 10 bases. The CDR3 loop spans 14 amino acids. Germline V gene sequence: CDR1 MDHEN, CDR2 SYDVKM. This CDR3 reads CASSLGGGYYGYTF. CDR3 DNA: TGTGCCAGCAGTTTAGGGGGAGGTTACTATGGCTACACCTTC.

This clonotype has just a few counts. This sequence joins TRBV19 and TRBJ1-5; TRBD1 matches 7 bases. Germline V CDR1 and CDR2: LNHDA, SQIVND (reference sequence). Losses at the gene ends were 2 bases for V and 4 bases for J; bases not matched to a gene: 5. This CDR3 is 15 amino acids long. The CDR3 nucleotides read TGTGCCAGTAGTATAAGGACAGGCCCAAATCAGCCCCAGCATTTT. This codes for CASSIRTGPNQPQHF.

This clonotype was seen more than once but under ten times. The chain joins TRBV18 to TRBJ1-4; a possible D gene is TRBD1 (6 bases). This CDR3 has 17 amino acids. CDR1 is KGHSH, CDR2 LQKENI, per germline. Trimming stripped 1 base from V and 6 bases from J, with 18 bases between. The CDR3 coding sequence is TGTGCCAGCTCACCACGGATTCTTTCAGCAGGGGATGAAAAACTGTTTTTT. This sequence encodes CASSPRILSAGDEKLFF. Based on the CDR3 plus reference TRBV18 and TRBJ1-4, the full variable domain is NAGVMQNPRHLVRRRGQEARLRCSPMKGHSHVYWYRQLPEEGLKFMVYLQKENIIDESGMPKERFSAEFPKEGPSILRIQQVVRGDSAAYFCASSPRILSAGDEKLFFGSGTQLSVL.

In its sample, this clonotype was seen many times. The junction does not match germline at one end; this may be a read error. The chain links TRBV28 to TRBJ2-7; D might be TRBD2 (6 bases). Germline V gene lookup returns CDR1 MDHEN and CDR2 SYDVKM. The CDR3 runs to 14 residues. In nucleotides, the CDR3 is TGTGCCAGCAGTTTAATCAAGGGACTCCCTCCGGAGAACTTC. As protein: CASSLIKGLPPENF.

This clonotype has more than one count but fewer than ten. This chain uses TRBV29-1 with TRBJ1-2; 7 bases agree with TRBD1. Unmatched junction bases numbered 4, after V lost 5 bases and J lost 4 bases. Germline values: CDR1 SQVTM, CDR2 ANQGSEA. CDR3 size: 12 residues. The CDR3 protein is CSVRGLGYGYTF. In DNA form, the CDR3 reads TGCAGCGTTAGGGGGCTCGGCTATGGCTACACCTTC.

Here the CDR3 DNA reads TGTGCCAGCAGCTTAACGGGGGCAGGGAGTGAAAAACTGTTTTTT. This gives the protein CASSLTGAGSEKLFF. V and J are TRBV7-3 and TRBJ1-4; D is perhaps TRBD1 (6 bases). The length of the CDR3 is 15 residues. Germline loops: CDR1 SGHTA, CDR2 FQGTGA. Trimming removed 0 bases at V and 7 bases at J, with 12 bases between.

This chain joins TRBV7-9 and TRBJ2-2; D may be TRBD2 (6 bases). V was trimmed by 2 bases and J by 5 bases, leaving 9 bases between them. CDR1 is SEHNR and CDR2 is FQNEAQ in the germline V gene (reference sequence). The CDR3 runs to 14 residues. The CDR3 nucleotides are TGTGCCAGCAGCTTAAATGGGGGGACCGGGGAGCTGTTTTTT. Translated: CASSLNGGTGELFF. The complete variable domain, with remaining parts taken from reference TRBV7-9 and TRBJ2-2, reads DTGVSQNPRHKITKRGQNVTFRCDPISEHNRLYWYRQTLGQGPEFLTYFQNEAQLEKSRLLSDRFSAERPKGSFSTLEIQRTEQGDSAMYLCASSLNGGTGELFFGEGSRLTVL.

This chain uses TRBV4-1 with TRBJ1-4, with D uncertain. The germline V and J ends were trimmed by 5 bases and 5 bases, with 12 bases remaining between them. The CDR3 has 14 residues. Germline values: CDR1 MGHRA, CDR2 YSYEKL. The CDR3 coding sequence is TGCGCCAGCAGCTTGACGGTTACGAATGAAAAACTGTTTTTT. Protein: CASSLTVTNEKLFF.

J is TRBJ1-2 and V is TRBV20-1, with a possible D match to TRBD1 (6 bases). The CDR3 spans 13 residues. Germline CDR1 is DFQATT and CDR2 is SNEGSKA (reference sequence). Between the trimmed V and J ends, which lost 4 bases and 4 bases, there was a span of 13 bases. The CDR3 protein is CSATTQGSYGYTF. CDR3 nucleotide sequence: TGCAGTGCTACGACCCAGGGGTCCTATGGCTACACCTTC.

This clonotype has ten or more counts. The CDR3 coding sequence is TGCAGTGCTAGAGTGGGTCAGGACGGATACTCCTACGAGCAGTACTTC. The encoded protein is CSARVGQDGYSYEQYF. V is TRBV20-1 and J is TRBJ2-7; unclear D gene. This CDR3 is 16 amino acids long. V lost 1 base and J 0 bases, leaving 16 bases between the germline ends. In germline, CDR1 is DFQATT, CDR2 SNEGSKA (reference sequence).

This clonotype was found a few times. This chain connects TRBV6-2 or TRBV6-3 to TRBJ2-1, with 9 nucleotides matching TRBD2. Trimming at V came to 0 bases and at J to 0 bases, leaving 3 bases not matched to a gene. Germline values: CDR1 MNHEY, CDR2 SVGEGT. The CDR3 has 17 residues. The CDR3 bases are TGTGCCAGCAGTTACTCATTTAGCGGGAGCTCCTACAATGAGCAGTTCTTC. The encoded protein is CASSYSFSGSSYNEQFF.

This clonotype was seen only once. This chain joins TRBV20-1 and TRBJ1-2; D not resolved. Trimming took off 5 bases at V and 6 bases at J, with 16 bases between the two ends. There are 13 residues in the CDR3. Germline V gene data show CDR1 as DFQATT and CDR2 as SNEGSKA (reference sequence). The chain's CDR3 is CSAGRSLGNGYTF. In DNA form, the CDR3 reads TGCAGTGCTGGACGGTCACTCGGGAATGGCTACACCTTC.

This clonotype was counted only a few times. The chain is built from TRBV27 and TRBJ2-4, with no clear D. The CDR3 has 12 residues. V lost 6 bases and J 1 base, leaving 4 bases between the germline ends. Per germline, CDR1 MNHEY and CDR2 SMNVEV (reference sequence). For the CDR3, the DNA is TGTGCCAGCAGAGGGGCCAAAAACATTCAGTACTTC. Translation: CASRGAKNIQYF.

This clonotype was detected many times. V usage is TRBV5-8 and J usage is TRBJ2-5; 13 nucleotides agree with TRBD2. The CDR3 covers 15 residues. Unmatched junction bases numbered 3, after V lost 3 bases and J lost 4 bases. The germline gives CDR1 SGHTS, CDR2 YDEGEE. DNA for the CDR3: TGTGCCAGCAGCTCGGGACTAGCGGGGAGAGAGACCCAGTACTTC. It specifies CASSSGLAGRETQYF.

The chain uses TRBV12-3 or TRBV12-4 and TRBJ2-7; D ambiguous. This CDR3 comprises 14 residues. Trimming cost V 4 bases and J 2 bases, with 12 bases left between them. CDR3 loop: CASSSKGSPYEQYF. For the CDR3, the DNA is TGTGCCAGCAGTTCGAAGGGTAGTCCCTACGAGCAGTACTTC.

This clonotype has a handful of counts. The chain links TRBV4-1 to TRBJ2-2, with D possibly being TRBD2 (5 bases). This CDR3 is built from 13 residues. From germline, CDR1 is MGHRA and CDR2 YSYEKL. The V end was cut by 6 bases, the J end by 4 bases, with 9 bases between. The CDR3 DNA follows: TGCGCCAGCAGTCGGGCGGGCACCGGGGAGCTGTTTTTT. Its protein is CASSRAGTGELFF.

This clonotype showed up many times. At one of its ends the junction is not consistent with the germline gene, which may arise from a read error. The chain recombines TRBV19 with TRBJ2-7; tentatively, D is TRBD2 (6 bases). This CDR3 has 13 amino acids. Germline CDR1 is LNHDA and CDR2 is SQIVND (reference sequence). This CDR3 is CASSAGPTYEQYF. The CDR3 DNA sequence: TGCGCCAGCAGTGCGGGGCCCACCTACGAGCAGTACTTC.